A selection of T cell receptor beta chains follows, all from one sample in a study of T cell repertoires in cytomegalovirus infection. One entry per CDR3 protein results from TCRdb running MiXCR on the reads. The data show a few hundred thousand distinct CDR3 sequences, around a tenth seen once. Material: PBMCs. The receptors shown here come from a human donor in good health (CMV status not recorded). Some clones in this sample may be carry-over from other donors' samples. Both conserved end residues are trimmed from each CDR3. The order of the fields is V gene, CDR3 protein.

TRBV7-2 ASSRDSSNQPQH
TRBV12-3/TRBV12-4 ASSLVAASPNTEAF
TRBV20-1 SARERGAGGGDEQF
TRBV7-6 ASSSVRGLGNQPQH
TRBV12-3/TRBV12-4 ASSLTGLENHEQY
TRBV7-6 ASSTPRELAGGDTQY
TRBV7-2 ASSSGLAGGREQY
TRBV6-6 ASSYGRRNTGELF
TRBV6-1 ASSYLGGANVLT
TRBV7-2 ASNPASIPHAGELF
TRBV7-2 ASSLGAGAPYEQY
TRBV7-8 ASSSLTSGNNEQF
TRBV27 ASRWTPFSYEQY
TRBV4-2 ASSQESPSGVGVYIQY
TRBV27 ASTSPAGGYNEQF
TRBV7-2 ASGKYQETQY
TRBV5-1 ASSLEWSATEAF
TRBV20-1 SAISFRDSPAEQF
TRBV6-5 ASSLITGVRTYEQY
TRBV20-1 SAIDLKAQETQY
TRBV5-4 ASSAGLPNTGELF
TRBV7-2 ASSRSPAGGATNEKLF
TRBV2 ASTDWALNYGYT
TRBV7-9 ASRKVNSPLH
TRBV25-1 ASRGDSPLH